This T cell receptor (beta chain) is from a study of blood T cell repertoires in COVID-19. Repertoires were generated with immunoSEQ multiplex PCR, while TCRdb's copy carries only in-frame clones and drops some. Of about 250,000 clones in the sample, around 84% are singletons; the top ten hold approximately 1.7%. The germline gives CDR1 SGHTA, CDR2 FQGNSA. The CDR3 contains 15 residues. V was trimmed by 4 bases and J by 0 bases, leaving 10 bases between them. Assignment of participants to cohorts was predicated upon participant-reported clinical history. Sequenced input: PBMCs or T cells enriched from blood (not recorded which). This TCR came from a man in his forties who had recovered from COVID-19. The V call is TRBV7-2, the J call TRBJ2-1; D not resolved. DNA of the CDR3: TGTGCCAGCAGCTCTTTCCTACTCTCCTACAATGAGCAGTTCTTC. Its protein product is CASSSFLLSYNEQFF.